This entry features one T cell receptor beta chain sequence. Its antigen is unidentified. Germline V gene data show CDR1 as SGHAT and CDR2 as FQNNGV. With V trimmed by 3 bases and J by 4 bases, 3 bases remained unmatched. The CDR3 runs to 15 residues. The data stem from a study of T cell responses to AZD1222 COVID-19 vaccine. This table comes from immunoSEQ multiplex PCR, and its TCRdb copy is limited to in-frame clones, with some not included. The table shows some 150,000 clones, with 90% to 95% occurring only once. Regarding the study as a whole: Among spike-specific TCRs, nearly half reportedly target unmutated variant regions.

The material sequenced was peripheral blood, taken on day 0 of AZD1222 vaccination. J is TRBJ2-5 and V is TRBV11-2; 12 nucleotides align to TRBD1. The source is an adult in good health. The DNA for the CDR3 is TGTGCCAGCAGCTTTGGGACAGGGGGCAGAGAGACCCAGTACTTC. Translated: CASSFGTGGRETQYF.